Here is one T cell receptor (beta chain) with its context. What it recognizes is unknown. With 6 bases clipped from V and 1 base from J, the junction kept 3 bases outside the gene matches. The CDR3 runs to 15 residues. Germline-derived CDR1 and CDR2 are MDHEN and SYDVKM. TCRdb keeps only in-frame clones here, not all; method: immunoSEQ multiplex PCR. The sample consists of about 86,000 clones, roughly 90% of them appearing once. This sample was taken from a study of graft-versus-host responses after intestinal transplantation. Study summary: Anti-thymocyte globulin induction was given to all recipients, followed by tacrolimus and steroids for three to four years. Whole-study results and caveats: GvH clones were found in recipient marrow; some appeared first in ileum or blood.

Sequenced material: unstimulated CD4+ T cells sorted from spleen or lymph node cells, taken before transplant. This chain joins TRBV28 and TRBJ2-3, with 11 bases identical to TRBD2. The receptor was derived from a human donor who was the organ donor for an intestinal transplant. DNA for the CDR3: TGTGCCAGCAGGCTGGGACTAGCGGGCACAGATACGCAGTATTTT. This encodes CASRLGLAGTDTQYF.